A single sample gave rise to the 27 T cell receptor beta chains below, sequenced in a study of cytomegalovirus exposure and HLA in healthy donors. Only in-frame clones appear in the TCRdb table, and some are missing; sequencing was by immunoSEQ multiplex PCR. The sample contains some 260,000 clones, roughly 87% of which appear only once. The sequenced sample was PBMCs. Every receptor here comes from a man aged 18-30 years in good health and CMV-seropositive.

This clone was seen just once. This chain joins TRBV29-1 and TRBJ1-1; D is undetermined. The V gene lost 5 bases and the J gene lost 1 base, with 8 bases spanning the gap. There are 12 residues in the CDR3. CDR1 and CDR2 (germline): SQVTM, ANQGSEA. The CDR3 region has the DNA TGCAGCGTTCGTCGCAGGAACACTGAAGCTTTCTTT. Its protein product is CSVRRRNTEAFF.

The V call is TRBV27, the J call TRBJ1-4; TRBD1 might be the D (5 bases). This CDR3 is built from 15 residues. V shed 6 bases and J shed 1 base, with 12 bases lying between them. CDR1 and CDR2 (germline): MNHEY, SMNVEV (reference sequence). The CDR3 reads CASRKRGGTNEKLFF. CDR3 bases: TGTGCCAGCAGGAAAAGGGGAGGAACTAATGAAAAACTGTTTTTT. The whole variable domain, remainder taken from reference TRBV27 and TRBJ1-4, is EAQVTQNPRYLITVTGKKLTVTCSQNMNHEYMSWYRQDPGLGLRQIYYSMNVEVTDKGDVPEGYKVSRKEKRNFPLILESPSPNQTSLYFCASRKRGGTNEKLFFGSGTQLSVL.

The CDR3 DNA reads as TGTGCCTGGAGTCCTCTAGCGGGAGGCTCCTACGAGCAGTACTTC. The encoded protein is CAWSPLAGGSYEQYF. The chain uses TRBV30 and TRBJ2-7, with TRBD2 matching over 11 bases. The CDR3 loop spans 15 amino acids. The V gene end was trimmed by 2 bases and the J gene end by 0 bases; junction bases not matched to a gene: 3. Germline V gives CDR1 GTSNPN, CDR2 SVGIG (reference sequence).

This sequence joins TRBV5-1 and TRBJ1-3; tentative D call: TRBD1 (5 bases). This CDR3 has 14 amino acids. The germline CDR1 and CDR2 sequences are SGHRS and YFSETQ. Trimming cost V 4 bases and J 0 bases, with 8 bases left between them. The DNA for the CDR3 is TGCGCCAGCAGCCCGACAGTCTCTGGAAACACCATATATTTT. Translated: CASSPTVSGNTIYF.

The CDR3 coding sequence is TGTGCCAGCAGTCTAGCGGGAGCTTTGTCCTACGAGCAGTACTTC. Residues: CASSLAGALSYEQYF. The chain combines TRBV27 with TRBJ2-7, with 10 nucleotides matching TRBD2. With V trimmed by 5 bases and J by 1 base, 5 bases remained unmatched. The germline V gene has CDR1 MNHEY and CDR2 SMNVEV (reference sequence). The CDR3 sequence is 15 residues long.

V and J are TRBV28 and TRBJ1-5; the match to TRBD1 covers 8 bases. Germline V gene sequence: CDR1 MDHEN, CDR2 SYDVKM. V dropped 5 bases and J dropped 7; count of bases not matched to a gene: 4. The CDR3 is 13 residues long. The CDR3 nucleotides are TGTGCCAGCAGTATAACAGGGGGGCAGCCCCAGCATTTT. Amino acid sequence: CASSITGGQPQHF.

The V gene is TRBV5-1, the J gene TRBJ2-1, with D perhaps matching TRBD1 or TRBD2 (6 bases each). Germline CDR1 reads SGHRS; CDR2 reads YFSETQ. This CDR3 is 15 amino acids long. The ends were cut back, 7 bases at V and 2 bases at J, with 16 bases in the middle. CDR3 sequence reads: CASSLNGGPYNEQFF. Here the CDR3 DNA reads TGCGCCAGCTCACTGAACGGGGGCCCCTACAATGAGCAGTTCTTC.

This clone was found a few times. The CDR3 DNA is TGCGCCAGCAGCCAAGATTTGGGGAGCTATCCCTCCTACGAGCAGTACTTC. Encoded protein: CASSQDLGSYPSYEQYF. The V call is TRBV4-3, the J call TRBJ2-7; the D gene is possibly TRBD2 (5 bases). Germline V gene sequence: CDR1 LGHNA, CDR2 YSLEER. CDR3 length: 17 amino acids. V lost 0 bases and J lost 0, with 15 bases in between.

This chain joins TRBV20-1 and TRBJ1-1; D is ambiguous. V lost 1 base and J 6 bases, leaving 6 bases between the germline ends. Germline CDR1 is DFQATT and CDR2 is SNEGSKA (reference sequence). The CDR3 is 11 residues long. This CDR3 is CSARARAEAFF. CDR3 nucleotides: TGCAGTGCTAGAGCTAGGGCTGAAGCTTTCTTT.

CDR3 region: CASSQDLLSSHYSYEQYF. The CDR3 DNA reads TGTGCCAGCAGCCAAGATTTATTGAGTAGCCATTATTCCTACGAGCAGTACTTC. The chain recombines TRBV4-2 with TRBJ2-7; the D is unclear. The CDR3 sequence is 18 residues long. The V end lost 0 bases, the J end lost 1 base, and 19 bases lay between the germline ends. The V gene's germline CDR1 is LGHNA and CDR2 YNFKEQ.

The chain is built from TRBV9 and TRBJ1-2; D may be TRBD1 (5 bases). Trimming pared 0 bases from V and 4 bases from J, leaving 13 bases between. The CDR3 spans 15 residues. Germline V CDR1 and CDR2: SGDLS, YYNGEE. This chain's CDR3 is CASSVEGLARYGYTF. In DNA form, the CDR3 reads TGTGCCAGCAGCGTAGAGGGGCTAGCGCGCTATGGCTACACCTTC.

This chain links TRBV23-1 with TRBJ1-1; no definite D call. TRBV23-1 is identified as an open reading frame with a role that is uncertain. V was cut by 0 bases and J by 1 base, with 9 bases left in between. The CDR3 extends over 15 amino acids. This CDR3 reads CASSQSRVANTEAFF. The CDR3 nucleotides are TGCGCCAGCAGTCAATCGAGGGTTGCGAACACTGAAGCTTTCTTT.

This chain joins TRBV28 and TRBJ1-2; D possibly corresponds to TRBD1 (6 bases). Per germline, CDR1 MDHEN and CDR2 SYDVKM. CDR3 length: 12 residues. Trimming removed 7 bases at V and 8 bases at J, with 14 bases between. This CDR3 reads CASTNREWGYTF. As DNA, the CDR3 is TGTGCCAGCACCAACAGGGAGTGGGGCTACACCTTC.

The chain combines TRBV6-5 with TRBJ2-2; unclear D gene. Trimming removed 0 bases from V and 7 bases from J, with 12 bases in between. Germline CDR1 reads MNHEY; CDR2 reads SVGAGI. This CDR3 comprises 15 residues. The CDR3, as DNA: TGTGCCAGCAGTTACTCGAGTAGGGATCACGGGGAGCTGTTTTTT. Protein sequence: CASSYSSRDHGELFF.

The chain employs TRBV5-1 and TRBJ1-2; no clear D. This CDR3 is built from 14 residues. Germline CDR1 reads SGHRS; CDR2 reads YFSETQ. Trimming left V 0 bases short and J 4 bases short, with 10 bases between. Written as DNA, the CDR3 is TGCGCCAGCAGCTTGGCGTGGGGTGGCTATGGCTACACCTTC. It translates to CASSLAWGGYGYTF.

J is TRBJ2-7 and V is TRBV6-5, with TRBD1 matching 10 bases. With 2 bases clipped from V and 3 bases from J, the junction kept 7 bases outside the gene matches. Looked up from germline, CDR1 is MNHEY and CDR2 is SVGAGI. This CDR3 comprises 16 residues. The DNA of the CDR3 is TGTGCCAGCAGTTACGGTGGGACAGGGGTTATCTACGAGCAGTACTTC. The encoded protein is CASSYGGTGVIYEQYF.

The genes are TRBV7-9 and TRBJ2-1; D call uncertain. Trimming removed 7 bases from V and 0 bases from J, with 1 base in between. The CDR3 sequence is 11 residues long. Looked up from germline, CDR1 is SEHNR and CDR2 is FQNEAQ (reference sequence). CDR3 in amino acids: CASTSYNEQFF. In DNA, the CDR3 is TGTGCCAGCACCTCCTACAATGAGCAGTTCTTC.

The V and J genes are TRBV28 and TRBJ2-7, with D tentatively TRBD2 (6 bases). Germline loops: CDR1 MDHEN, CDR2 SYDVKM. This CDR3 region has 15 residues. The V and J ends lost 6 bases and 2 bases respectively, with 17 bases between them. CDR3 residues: CASSVSRRGTYEQYF. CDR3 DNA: TGTGCCAGCAGCGTAAGCCGGAGGGGTACCTACGAGCAGTACTTC.

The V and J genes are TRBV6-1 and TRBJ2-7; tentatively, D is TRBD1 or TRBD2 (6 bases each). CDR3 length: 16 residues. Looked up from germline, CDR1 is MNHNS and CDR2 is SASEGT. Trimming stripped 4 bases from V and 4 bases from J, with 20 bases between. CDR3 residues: CASSAFGGQGRYEQYF. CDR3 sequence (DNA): TGTGCCAGCAGTGCGTTTGGTGGCCAGGGGAGGTACGAGCAGTACTTC.

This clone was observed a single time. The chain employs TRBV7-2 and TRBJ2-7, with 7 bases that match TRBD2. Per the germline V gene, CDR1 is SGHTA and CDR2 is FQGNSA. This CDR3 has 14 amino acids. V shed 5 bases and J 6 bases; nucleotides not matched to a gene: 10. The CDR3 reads CASSNPTTSSEQYF. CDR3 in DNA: TGTGCCAGCAGCAACCCTACGACTAGCAGCGAGCAGTACTTC.

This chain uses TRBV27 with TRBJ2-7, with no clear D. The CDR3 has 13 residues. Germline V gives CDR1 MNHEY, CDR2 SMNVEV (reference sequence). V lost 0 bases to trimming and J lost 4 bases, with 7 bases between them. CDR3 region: CASSLSWGYEQYF. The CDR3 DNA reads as TGTGCCAGCAGTTTATCGTGGGGTTACGAGCAGTACTTC.

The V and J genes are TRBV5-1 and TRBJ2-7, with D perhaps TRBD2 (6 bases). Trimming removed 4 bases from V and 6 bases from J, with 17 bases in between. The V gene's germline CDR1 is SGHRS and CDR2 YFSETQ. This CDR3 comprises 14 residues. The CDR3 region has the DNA TGCGCCAGCAGCCACGAACCTAGCGTCCCCGAGCAGTACTTC. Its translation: CASSHEPSVPEQYF.

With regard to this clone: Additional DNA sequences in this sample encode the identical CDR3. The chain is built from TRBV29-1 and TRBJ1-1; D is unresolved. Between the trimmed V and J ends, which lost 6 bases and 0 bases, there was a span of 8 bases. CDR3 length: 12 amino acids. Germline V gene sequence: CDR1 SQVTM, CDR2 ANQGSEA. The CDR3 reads CSVRRMNTEAFF. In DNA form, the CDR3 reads TGCAGCGTGAGGCGTATGAACACTGAAGCTTTCTTT.

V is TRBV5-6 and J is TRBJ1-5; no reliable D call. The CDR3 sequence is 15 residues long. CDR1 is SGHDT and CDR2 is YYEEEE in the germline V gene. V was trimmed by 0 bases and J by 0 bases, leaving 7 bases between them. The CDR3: CASSLGSYSNQPQHF. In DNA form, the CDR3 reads TGTGCCAGCAGCTTGGGCAGTTATAGCAATCAGCCCCAGCATTTT.

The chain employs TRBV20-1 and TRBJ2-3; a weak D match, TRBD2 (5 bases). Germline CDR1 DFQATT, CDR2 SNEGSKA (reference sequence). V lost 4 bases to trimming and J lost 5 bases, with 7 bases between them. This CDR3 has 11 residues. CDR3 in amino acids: CSAIRGDTQYF. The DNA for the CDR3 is TGCAGTGCTATACGGGGAGATACGCAGTATTTT.

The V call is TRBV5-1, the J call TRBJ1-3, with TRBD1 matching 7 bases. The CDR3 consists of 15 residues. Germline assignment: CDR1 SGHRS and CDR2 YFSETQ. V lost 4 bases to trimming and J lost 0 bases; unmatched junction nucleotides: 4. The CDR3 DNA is TGCGCCAGCAGCCTACGGACAGGCTCTGGAAACACCATATATTTT. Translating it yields CASSLRTGSGNTIYF.

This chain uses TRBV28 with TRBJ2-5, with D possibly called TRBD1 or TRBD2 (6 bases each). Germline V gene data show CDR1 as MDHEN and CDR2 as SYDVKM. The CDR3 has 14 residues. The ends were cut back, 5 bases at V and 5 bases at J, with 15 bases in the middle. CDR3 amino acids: CASSLQGGAETQYF. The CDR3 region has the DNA TGTGCCAGCAGTCTACAGGGAGGTGCGGAGACCCAGTACTTC.